This TCR beta chain comes out of a study of T cell responses to AZD1222 COVID-19 vaccine. Study results and caveats: Of the AZD1222 recipients, only five to seven were seropositive at baseline. Among spike-specific TCRs, nearly half reportedly target unmutated variant regions.

Profiling relied on immunoSEQ multiplex PCR, and the TCRdb table lists in-frame clones only, not all of them. The sample comprises approximately 110,000 clones, more than 70% of which are singletons, and approximately 5.4% rests with the top ten. This clone appeared a single time. Antigen unknown. This receptor was identified in an adult in good health. Material: peripheral blood, obtained on day 0 of AZD1222 vaccination.

The CDR3 region is CASSLRVVNSPLHF. The DNA of the CDR3 is TGTGCCAGCAGCCTCAGGGTTGTGAATTCACCCCTCCACTTT. The chain carries TRBV21-1 and TRBJ1-6; TRBD1, the table's D call, lacks a check against the DNA. TRBV21-1 is termed a pseudogene. This CDR3 region has 14 residues.